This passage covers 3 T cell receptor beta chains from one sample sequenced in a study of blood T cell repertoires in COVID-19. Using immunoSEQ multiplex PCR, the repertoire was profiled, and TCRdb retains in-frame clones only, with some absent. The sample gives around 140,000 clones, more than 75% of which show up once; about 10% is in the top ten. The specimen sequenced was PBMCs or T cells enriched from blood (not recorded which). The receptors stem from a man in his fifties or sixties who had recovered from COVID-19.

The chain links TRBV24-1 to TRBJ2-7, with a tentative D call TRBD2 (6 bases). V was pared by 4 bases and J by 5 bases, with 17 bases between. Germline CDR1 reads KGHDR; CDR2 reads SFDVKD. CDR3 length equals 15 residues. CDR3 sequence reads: CATSESSPGLDEQYF. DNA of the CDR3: TGTGCCACCAGTGAGTCATCCCCGGGACTGGACGAGCAGTACTTC.

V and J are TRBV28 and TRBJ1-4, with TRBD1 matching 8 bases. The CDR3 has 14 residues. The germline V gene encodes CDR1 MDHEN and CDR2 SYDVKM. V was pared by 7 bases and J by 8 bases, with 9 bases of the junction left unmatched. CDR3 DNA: TGTGCCAGCATTAAGACAGGGGCTGGGGAAAAACTGTTTTTT. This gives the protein CASIKTGAGEKLFF.

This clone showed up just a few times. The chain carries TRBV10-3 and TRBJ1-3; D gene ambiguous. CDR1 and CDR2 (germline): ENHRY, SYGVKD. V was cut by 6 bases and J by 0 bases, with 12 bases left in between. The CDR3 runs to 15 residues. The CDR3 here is CAISPGPASGNTIYF. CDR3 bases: TGTGCCATCAGCCCGGGTCCCGCCTCTGGAAACACCATATATTTT.